One T cell receptor (beta chain) is described in this entry. Authors' analysis steps: The authors estimated nucleated cell counts from reference gene primer amplification. The table came from immunoSEQ multiplex PCR; TCRdb's copy has only in-frame clones and leaves some out. V and J calls and clone size are copied from that table; D and trimming were computed from the DNA. Here the sample spans about 160,000 clones, approximately 90% being singletons. This sample was taken from a study of blood T cell repertoires in COVID-19. Study background: The United States, Italy and Spain provided the acute and convalescent COVID-19 samples.

Specimen: peripheral blood. The source of this sequence is a man between 45 and 60 years old with acute or convalescent COVID-19.

CDR3 sequence (DNA): TGTGCCAGCAGCGTAGGGACTAGCGGGATCACAGATACGCAGTATTTT. Translating it yields CASSVGTSGITDTQYF. The chain carries TRBV9 and TRBJ2-3; the match to TRBD2 covers 12 bases. The CDR3 covers 16 residues. CDR1 SGDLS and CDR2 YYNGEE come from the germline V gene. Trimming cost V 0 bases and J 2 bases; bases outside gene matches: 1. Based on the CDR3 plus reference TRBV9 and TRBJ2-3, the full variable domain is DSGVTQTPKHLITATGQRVTLRCSPRSGDLSVYWYQQSLDQGLQFLIQYYNGEERAKGNILERFSAQQFPDLHSELNLSSLELGDSALYFCASSVGTSGITDTQYFGPGTRLTVL.